This T cell receptor (beta chain) appears in the sequencing data of a study of blood T cell repertoires in COVID-19 (dated by TCRdb to 2018 to 2020). A note on the overall study: Samples from collaborators originated in the United States, Italy and Spain and spanned both the acute and convalescent phases of COVID-19. The material from the prospective study consisted of cDNA or gDNA derived from T cells, B-cell-depleted T cells, or PBMCs. Subjects who had been exposed to COVID-19, were actively infected with it, or had recovered from it provided the deeply sampled blood TCRbeta repertoires that made up the dataset. The repertoires were released in a freely available public database intended as a resource for research on the immune response to SARS-CoV-2. Samples were obtained from the ongoing ImmuneRACE study (first 160 participants) and from some 1,200 subjects provided by 6 global collaborators. The sample metadata nearly always contained a de-identified subject ID, COVID-19 status, age in years and sex. HLA class I and class II types, where available, came from metadata supplied by the sample provider rather than from assay-based typing.

V is shortened by 6 bases, J by 2 bases, and the region joining them spans 10 bases. Per the germline V gene (reference sequence), LNHDA is the CDR1 and SQIVND is the CDR2. From the cysteine through the phenylalanine, the CDR3 covers 13 amino acids. Here the CDR3 DNA is all that survives: 39 bases in frame from base 1. Remarks on this clone: Its antigen is not yet known. No quality values exist for individual bases; no much larger clone is one base distant.

TCRbeta CDR3 regions were amplified from genomic DNA using the immunoSEQ Assay, a bias-controlled multiplex PCR. As for how the authors treated the data: The number of nucleated cells in each sample was estimated from the amplification of reference gene primers within the assay. To quantify the absolute abundance of each unique TCRbeta CDR3 rearrangement, sequence reads were collapsed and filtered. For each sample, productive Simpson clonality was calculated as the square root of Simpson's diversity index over productive rearrangements. The immuneACCESS repertoire file appears here via TCRdb, limited to in-frame rearrangements. These files lack a portion of the clones; in checked studies, under half of the deficit traces to unresolved V genes, and the cause of the others is not known. The DNA gave D and trimming, while V, J and clone size come from that table. In this sample the table shows approximately 270,000 clones, approximately 91% of which occur a single time. 1.2% of the sample rests with the top ten.

Points the paper makes about the study in general: How much clinical and demographic metadata was included differed by source and by participant, and the metadata was provided uncurated.

In the prospective study, participants were 18 to 89 years old, resided in 24 geographic areas of the United States, and were enrolled through a virtual design. In the prospective study, participants were assigned to cohorts based on the clinical history participants reported in a screening survey and a study questionnaire. In the prospective study, whole blood, serum and a nasopharyngeal or oropharyngeal swab were collected from each participant by mobile phlebotomists. Over an approximately two-month period, participants in the prospective study had the option of providing additional blood draws and questionnaires. Blood samples from the prospective study were shipped frozen or at room temperature prior to DNA extraction.

This receptor was obtained from a human donor in a cohort exposed to, infected with or recovered from COVID-19 (not recorded which). The donor label of this sample is uncertain. The V gene is TRBV19 and the J gene is TRBJ1-2; no D segment can be confidently identified. Specimen: PBMCs or T cells enriched from blood (not recorded which). The CDR3 has the sequence CASREGPNYGYTF. The nucleotides are TGTGCCAGTAGGGAGGGTCCGAACTATGGCTACACCTTC.